This T cell receptor (beta chain) came from a study of T cells in Graves' hyperthyroidism and ophthalmopathy. Amplification yielded TCR beta CDR3 regions, with RNA transcripts as the source. TCR CDR3 underwent first-round RT-PCR with the HTBI primer set. TCRdb ran MiXCR on the multiplex PCR reads and lists one entry per CDR3 protein. The sample lists under 750,000 distinct CDR3 sequences; roughly a sixth were seen once. This clonotype has a count of ten or more. The sample was blood. The TCR sequence derives from a woman in her forties or fifties with Graves' hyperthyroidism that later progressed to Graves' ophthalmopathy.

The CDR3 nucleotides are TGTGCCAGCAGCGGATCAGGTTTTCCTACATACAATGAGCAGTTCTTC. Protein: CASSGSGFPTYNEQFF. The chain recombines TRBV5-5 with TRBJ2-1; no reliable D call. Germline-derived CDR1 and CDR2 are SGHKS and YYEKEE (reference sequence). The CDR3 length is 16 residues. Trimming shortened V by 4 bases and J by 4 bases, and 18 bases separated the two germline ends.